What follows are 6 T cell receptor beta chains derived from one specimen sequenced in a study of cytomegalovirus exposure and HLA in healthy donors (dated by TCRdb to about 2017). The protocol used for the library was the immunoSEQ multiplex PCR assay. A mixture of 60 forward primers for TCR Vbeta segments and 13 reverse primers for TCR Jbeta segments was used in the multiplex PCR. The table comes from immuneACCESS by way of TCRdb, which keeps in-frame sequences with V and J called. Part of the clones is missing from these tables; in studies checked, under half for an unresolved V gene and the rest for unknown reasons. Here the sample has 110,000 to 150,000 clones; roughly 79% occur a single time. Clones ranked in the top ten supply under 10% of the sample. What was sequenced was PBMCs. The origin of the receptors is a woman aged 55-69 years in good health and CMV-seropositive.

V usage is TRBV19 and J usage is TRBJ1-4; a weak D match, TRBD1 (5 bases). Trimming pared 4 bases from V and 2 bases from J, leaving 14 bases between. This CDR3 contains 16 residues. In germline, CDR1 is LNHDA, CDR2 SQIVND (reference sequence). CDR3 in DNA: TGTGCCAGTAGTACACGCCTGACAGAGACTAATGAAAAACTGTTTTTT. This codes for CASSTRLTETNEKLFF.

This chain connects TRBV2 to TRBJ1-2, with D possibly TRBD1 on 6 matching bases. Germline CDR1 is SNHLY and CDR2 is FYNNEI. CDR3 length: 14 residues. Between the trimmed V and J ends, which lost 4 bases and 3 bases, there was a span of 12 bases. The CDR3 region has the DNA TGTGCCAGCAGTGGTCGGACAGTTGACTATGGCTACACCTTC. It codes for CASSGRTVDYGYTF.

This clone was detected only a few times. V usage is TRBV6-5 and J usage is TRBJ1-1; TRBD1 matches 7 bases. The CDR3 consists of 15 residues. Germline V CDR1 and CDR2: MNHEY, SVGAGI. Trimming at V came to 4 bases and at J to 1 base, leaving 6 bases not matched to a gene. The CDR3 region has the DNA TGTGCCAGCAGTTTCCTGGGACAGCCGAACACTGAAGCTTTCTTT. Its protein product is CASSFLGQPNTEAFF.

The chain has TRBV15 and TRBJ1-1; 10 nucleotides match TRBD1. CDR3 length: 15 amino acids. CDR1 LNHNV and CDR2 YYDKDF come from the germline V gene (reference sequence). J lost 5 bases, V lost 1 base, and 4 bases had no gene match. CDR3 nucleotide sequence: TGTGCCACCAGCAGAGGAAGGGGACAGGGGACTGAAGCTTTCTTT. Translating it yields CATSRGRGQGTEAFF.

This clone was detected only a few times. This chain uses TRBV7-2 with TRBJ2-4; TRBD2 matches 12 bases. Germline assignment: CDR1 SGHTA and CDR2 FQGNSA. V lost 4 bases and J lost 0; bases outside the gene matches: 4. This CDR3 has 17 residues. Here the CDR3 reads CASSSRTSGVAKNIQYF. Here the CDR3 DNA reads TGTGCCAGCAGCTCAAGGACTAGCGGGGTAGCCAAAAACATTCAGTACTTC.

The rearrangement uses TRBV7-6 and TRBJ2-7, with 7 bases lining up with TRBD2. The trim removed 5 bases at V and 2 bases at J, leaving 15 bases unmatched. CDR1 is SGHVS and CDR2 is FNYEAQ in the germline V gene. There are 17 residues in the CDR3. CDR3 coding DNA: TGTGCCAGCAGCCGAGCCCCCGGACTAGTGAGGGCCTACGAGCAGTACTTC. Translation gives CASSRAPGLVRAYEQYF.